The 17 T cell receptor beta chains given below trace back to one sample, sequenced in a study of blood T cell repertoires in COVID-19 (dated by TCRdb to the early 2020s). Preparation of the library involved the immunoSEQ multiplex PCR assay. TCRdb provides this immuneACCESS table in a form limited to in-frame rearrangements. Some clones are lacking; in checked studies, under half of them reflect an unresolved V gene, and why the rest are absent is not known. The table for this sample lists about 220,000 clones; 75% to 90% of them were counted only once. The ten largest clones take up roughly 8.2% of the sample. Input material: peripheral blood. Source of these receptors: a woman of 80 years or more with COVID-19, enrolled during active disease.

The chain employs TRBV6-2 or TRBV6-3 and TRBJ2-7; D may be TRBD1 (6 bases). CDR3 size: 13 residues. The V and J ends lost 5 bases and 9 bases respectively, with 17 bases between them. Germline V lookup: CDR1 MNHEY, CDR2 SVGEGT. The CDR3 DNA sequence: TGTGCCAGCAGTCCGGACAGTGTACGTGGGCAGTACTTC. This encodes CASSPDSVRGQYF.

The genes are TRBV5-1 and TRBJ1-1; 8 nucleotides line up with TRBD1. V shed 4 bases, J shed 1 base, and the junction held 6 bases outside the gene matches. CDR3 length: 15 amino acids. From germline, CDR1 is SGHRS and CDR2 YFSETQ. DNA for the CDR3: TGCGCCAGCAGCCGGACAGGGTCGGAGAACACTGAAGCTTTCTTT. This encodes CASSRTGSENTEAFF.

This clone has just a few counts. This chain uses TRBV5-1 with TRBJ2-7; TRBD1 matches 9 bases. Trimming at V came to 4 bases and at J to 2 bases, leaving 7 bases not matched to a gene. The CDR3 length is 15 residues. Germline V gene lookup returns CDR1 SGHRS and CDR2 YFSETQ. This CDR3 is CASSPVGDRAYEQYF. The CDR3 DNA reads as TGCGCCAGCAGCCCAGTAGGGGACAGGGCCTACGAGCAGTACTTC.

V gene TRBV19 combines with J gene TRBJ2-7; 8 positions agree with TRBD2. This CDR3 spans 14 amino acids. V was pared by 6 bases and J by 3 bases, with 7 bases of the junction left unmatched. CDR1 and CDR2 (germline): LNHDA, SQIVND (reference sequence). The CDR3 reads CASRSSGRNYEQYF. The CDR3, as DNA: TGTGCCAGTAGGTCTAGCGGGCGGAACTACGAGCAGTACTTC.

This chain connects TRBV10-3 to TRBJ1-6; weak D call: TRBD1 (5 bases). The germline CDR1 and CDR2 sequences are ENHRY and SYGVKD. The V gene lost 6 bases and the J gene lost 5 bases, with 14 bases spanning the gap. CDR3 length: 15 amino acids. The CDR3 protein is CAIRKETADNSPLHF. The CDR3 DNA follows: TGTGCCATCAGAAAAGAGACAGCCGATAATTCACCCCTCCACTTT.

This clone was observed a few times. V usage is TRBV25-1 and J usage is TRBJ2-4; 11 bases match TRBD1. This CDR3 has 15 amino acids. CDR1 and CDR2 (germline): MGHDK, SYGVNS. Trimming took 8 bases from V and 1 from J; bases not matched to a gene: 4. The CDR3, as DNA: TGTGCCAGCGGGGACAGGGGGGGTGCCAAAAACATTCAGTACTTC. Amino acid sequence: CASGDRGGAKNIQYF.

The rearrangement uses TRBV3-1 (or the pseudogene TRBV3-2) and TRBJ2-3; D call uncertain. The V gene lost 4 bases and the J gene lost 4 bases, with 9 bases spanning the gap. There are 13 residues in the CDR3. Germline V gene lookup returns CDR1 LGHDT and CDR2 YNNKEL (reference sequence). In DNA, the CDR3 is TGTGCCAGCAGCCGTTACTCGGCAGATACGCAGTATTTT. Amino acid sequence: CASSRYSADTQYF.

J is TRBJ1-2 and V is TRBV3-1 (or the pseudogene TRBV3-2); D gene uncertain. Trimming removed 3 bases from V and 8 bases from J, with 10 bases in between. Germline-derived CDR1 and CDR2 are LGHDT and YNNKEL (reference sequence). This CDR3 region has 12 residues. CDR3 nucleotides: TGTGCCAGCAGCCACGGGAATATGGGCTACACCTTC. This gives the protein CASSHGNMGYTF.

The gene calls are TRBV19 and TRBJ1-2, with 7 bases that match TRBD1. Germline V gene data show CDR1 as LNHDA and CDR2 as SQIVND (reference sequence). This CDR3 is 14 amino acids long. Losses at the gene ends were 3 bases for V and 5 bases for J; bases not matched to a gene: 6. In DNA form, the CDR3 reads TGTGCCAGTAGTATTGGGGGACAGTTGTATGGCTACACCTTC. Amino acids: CASSIGGQLYGYTF.

The J gene is TRBJ2-5, the V gene TRBV2; 12 bases fit TRBD1. With 1 base clipped from V and 5 bases from J, the junction kept 2 bases outside the gene matches. CDR3 length: 15 amino acids. Looked up from germline, CDR1 is SNHLY and CDR2 is FYNNEI. The CDR3 loop is CASSEGGTGGETQYF. The CDR3, as DNA: TGTGCCAGCAGTGAAGGAGGGACAGGGGGCGAGACCCAGTACTTC.

This chain connects TRBV6-6 to TRBJ2-1; TRBD1 matches 8 bases. The V gene's germline CDR1 is MNHNY and CDR2 SVGAGI (reference sequence). This CDR3 is 15 amino acids long. V trimming: 0 bases; J trimming: 5 bases; junction bases outside the gene matches: 3. CDR3 nucleotides: TGTGCCAGCAGTTACTCTACAGGGGGAGACAATGAGCAGTTCTTC. Protein: CASSYSTGGDNEQFF.

The rearrangement uses TRBV11-2 and TRBJ1-6; 7 bases fit TRBD1. This CDR3 comprises 15 residues. The V gene's germline CDR1 is SGHAT and CDR2 FQNNGV. J was trimmed by 5 bases and V by 7 bases; bases with no gene match: 8. CDR3 loop: CASTKQGSNNSPLHF. The DNA for the CDR3 is TGTGCCAGCACCAAACAGGGGTCGAATAATTCACCCCTCCACTTT.

Of note for this clone: It is unclear where the CDR3 begins or ends on the DNA, so no DNA is shown, and the CDR3 is as TCRdb lists it. The genes are TRBV7-2 and TRBJ1-5; no check of the table's D call, TRBD1, against the DNA was made. The CDR3 totals 14 residues, both ends included. Germline CDR1 reads SGHTA; CDR2 reads FQGNSA. Here the CDR3 reads CASSPSGVPQPQHF.

The chain combines TRBV19 with TRBJ2-2; 8 bases fit TRBD1. Germline V gene lookup returns CDR1 LNHDA and CDR2 SQIVND (reference sequence). V was pared by 7 bases and J by 1 base, with 11 bases of the junction left unmatched. This CDR3 contains 17 residues. CDR3 sequence (DNA): TGTGCCAGTACTCCACAGGGGGGAGTCTGGAACACCGGGGAGCTGTTTTTT. Amino acid sequence: CASTPQGGVWNTGELFF.

The CDR3 loop reads CASSRTSGGRSGNEQFF. The CDR3 nucleotides are TGTGCCAGCAGTCGGACTAGCGGGGGTAGGTCCGGTAATGAGCAGTTCTTC. V is TRBV6-6 and J is TRBJ2-1, with 13 bases lining up with TRBD2. The CDR3 length is 17 residues. Germline CDR1 reads MNHNY; CDR2 reads SVGAGI (reference sequence). V dropped 5 bases and J dropped 7; count of bases not matched to a gene: 11.

V usage is TRBV12-3 or TRBV12-4 and J usage is TRBJ1-5; TRBD1 aligns across 11 bases. V lost 8 bases to trimming and J lost 7 bases; unmatched junction nucleotides: 1. This CDR3 has 12 residues. The CDR3, as DNA: TGTGCCAGCGGGACAGGGGGACAGCCCCAGCATTTT. Its protein is CASGTGGQPQHF.

J is TRBJ1-1 and V is TRBV6-5; TRBD1 matches at 7 bases. V lost 6 bases and J lost 5; bases outside the gene matches: 12. The CDR3 is 15 residues long. Germline V CDR1 and CDR2: MNHEY, SVGAGI. The CDR3 DNA sequence: TGTGCCAGCAGCCCAAGCCTGACAGGGCATACTGAAGCTTTCTTT. Amino acid sequence: CASSPSLTGHTEAFF.